These 9 T cell receptor beta chains were all obtained from the same sample, sequenced in a study of sequential checkpoint blockade in melanoma. Method: immunoSEQ multiplex PCR; TCRdb's copy keeps in-frame clones and lacks some. The data contain roughly 11,000 clones, about 80% of them singletons. Treatment described: randomized to nivolumab then ipilimumab (arm A) or the reverse (arm B). The starting material was CD8+ T cells sorted from blood (inferred from file names), obtained from a patient given nivolumab and ipilimumab in sequence. These receptors were obtained from a human donor with melanoma.

J is TRBJ1-2 and V is TRBV4-1, with no clear D. Deletions cut 4 bases from V and 0 bases from J, with 12 bases between. From germline, CDR1 is MGHRA and CDR2 YSYEKL. This CDR3 has 15 amino acids. CDR3 nucleotide sequence: TGCGCCAGCAGCCTCTCGGACTCTGCTAACTATGGCTACACCTTC. Its protein is CASSLSDSANYGYTF.

V usage is TRBV28 and J usage is TRBJ2-7; tentatively, D is TRBD1 (6 bases). The CDR3 is made up of 15 amino acids. Germline values: CDR1 MDHEN, CDR2 SYDVKM. V shed 0 bases and J shed 3 bases, with 12 bases lying between them. The CDR3 loop is CASSLWGQKNYEQYF. DNA of the CDR3: TGTGCCAGCAGTTTATGGGGACAAAAAAACTACGAGCAGTACTTC.

The rearrangement uses TRBV29-1 and TRBJ1-3, with D possibly matching TRBD1 (6 bases). The CDR3 has 18 residues. The germline CDR1 and CDR2 sequences are SQVTM and ANQGSEA. The germline V and J ends were trimmed by 1 base and 2 bases, with 21 bases remaining between them. The CDR3 DNA reads TGCAGCGTTGAAGGGGAGGGGGACCCGAGGATGGCTGGAAACACCATATATTTT. Translated: CSVEGEGDPRMAGNTIYF.

The chain joins TRBV5-4 to TRBJ2-7; 8 bases are a match to TRBD2. The germline V gene has CDR1 SGHNT and CDR2 YYREEE (reference sequence). The CDR3 extends over 14 amino acids. J lost 3 bases, V lost 0 bases, and 2 bases had no gene match. The CDR3 DNA reads as TGTGCCAGCAGCTTGGCCGGGGGGGTCTACGAGCAGTACTTC. It yields the protein CASSLAGGVYEQYF. Filled out from reference TRBV5-4 and TRBJ2-7, the complete variable domain reads ETGVTQSPTHLIKTRGQQVTLRCSSQSGHNTVSWYQQALGQGPQFIFQYYREEENGRGNFPPRFSGLQFPNYSSELNVNALELDDSALYLCASSLAGGVYEQYFGPGTRLTVT.

The gene calls are TRBV29-1 and TRBJ2-3, with no clear D. The V and J ends lost 1 base and 0 bases respectively, with 11 bases between them. CDR1 SQVTM and CDR2 ANQGSEA come from the germline V gene. This CDR3 contains 15 residues. CDR3 sequence reads: CSVEGTVPSTDTQYF. The CDR3 region has the DNA TGCAGCGTTGAAGGCACAGTTCCAAGCACAGATACGCAGTATTTT.

The chain links TRBV7-9 to TRBJ2-5; possible D gene TRBD2, 5 bases. CDR1 SEHNR and CDR2 FQNEAQ come from the germline V gene (reference sequence). The CDR3 totals 15 residues. Trimming cost V 7 bases and J 5 bases, with 20 bases left between them. CDR3 in DNA: TGTGCCAGCACCTCCCCAGGACTTGGAGAGGAGACCCAGTACTTC. It codes for CASTSPGLGEETQYF. Looking up the rest from reference TRBV7-9 and TRBJ2-5 gives the full variable domain: DTGVSQNPRHKITKRGQNVTFRCDPISEHNRLYWYRQTLGQGPEFLTYFQNEAQLEKSRLLSDRFSAERPKGSFSTLEIQRTEQGDSAMYLCASTSPGLGEETQYFGPGTRLLVL.

The chain recombines TRBV2 with TRBJ1-4; a possible D gene is TRBD1 (5 bases). V lost 2 bases, J lost 6 bases, and 16 bases lay in between. The CDR3 has 16 residues. In germline, CDR1 is SNHLY, CDR2 FYNNEI. Here the CDR3 reads CASSESGAGVYEKLFF. The CDR3 bases are TGTGCCAGCAGTGAATCCGGGGCGGGGGTGTATGAAAAACTGTTTTTT.

This chain uses TRBV7-6 with TRBJ2-7; TRBD1 is a possible D gene (5 bases). Germline-derived CDR1 and CDR2 are SGHVS and FNYEAQ. The CDR3 covers 15 residues. V was clipped by 3 bases and J by 3 bases, with 15 bases between them. Here the CDR3 DNA reads TGTGCCAGCAGCTTGGGTTCCAGGGTTAGCTACGAGCAGTACTTC. It specifies CASSLGSRVSYEQYF.

The chain couples TRBV28 to TRBJ2-7, with 7 bases fitting TRBD1. With 5 bases clipped from V and 0 bases from J, the junction kept 10 bases outside the gene matches. Per the germline V gene, CDR1 is MDHEN and CDR2 is SYDVKM. This CDR3 is 16 amino acids long. CDR3 in DNA: TGTGCCAGCAGTCGTTACAGGGGCCGGAGCTCCTACGAGCAGTACTTC. Amino acid sequence: CASSRYRGRSSYEQYF.